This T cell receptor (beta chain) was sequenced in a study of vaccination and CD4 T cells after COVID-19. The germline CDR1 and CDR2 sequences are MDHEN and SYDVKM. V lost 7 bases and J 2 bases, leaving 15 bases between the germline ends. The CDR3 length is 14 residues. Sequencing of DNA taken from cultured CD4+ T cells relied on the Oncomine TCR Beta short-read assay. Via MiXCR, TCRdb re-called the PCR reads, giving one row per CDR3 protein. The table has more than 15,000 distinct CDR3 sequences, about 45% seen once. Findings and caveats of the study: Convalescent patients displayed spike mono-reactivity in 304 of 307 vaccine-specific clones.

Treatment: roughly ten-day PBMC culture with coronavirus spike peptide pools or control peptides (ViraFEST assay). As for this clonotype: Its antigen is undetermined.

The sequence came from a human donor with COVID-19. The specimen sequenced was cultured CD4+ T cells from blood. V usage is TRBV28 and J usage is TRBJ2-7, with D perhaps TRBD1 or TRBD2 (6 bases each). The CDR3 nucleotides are TGTGCCAGCAAGAGGGGGGAGTCCCCCTACGAGCAGTACTTC. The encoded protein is CASKRGESPYEQYF.